This T cell receptor beta chain was sequenced in a study of cytomegalovirus exposure and HLA in healthy donors. The study, taken as a whole, reports: Researchers reported in a later analysis that a missense DCLRE1C variant was tied to TCR beta V- and J-gene trimming. Information on immune exposure was restricted to one variable (CMV serostatus).

Both 60 Vbeta primers and 13 Jbeta primers went into the PCR. TCRdb keeps only in-frame clones here, not all; method: immunoSEQ multiplex PCR. The sample lists tens of thousands of clones, 75% to 90% occurring once. Points on this clone: Its antigen is as yet unknown.

Germline V gives CDR1 KGHSH, CDR2 LQKENI. V shed 2 bases, J shed 5 bases, and the junction held 4 bases outside the gene matches. The CDR3 covers 16 residues. Donors sampled were nominally healthy, though unrecorded immune exposures were likely. The clonotype comes from a woman aged 40 to 50 in good health and CMV-seropositive. This chain uses TRBV18 with TRBJ2-3, with 13 nucleotides matching TRBD2. The sequenced sample was PBMCs. CDR3 loop: CASSPKLAGGKDTQYF. CDR3 sequence (DNA): TGTGCCAGCTCACCAAAACTAGCGGGGGGGAAAGATACGCAGTATTTT.